These 26 T cell receptor beta chains share one sample of origin, sequenced in a study of blood T cell repertoires in COVID-19 (dated by TCRdb to 2018 to 2020). Receptors were amplified or captured by the immunoSEQ multiplex PCR assay. TCRdb mirrors the immuneACCESS table, restricted to in-frame sequences. Some clones are absent from its copies; in checked studies, under half trace to an unresolved V gene, and the reason for the others is unknown. The table for this sample lists under 150,000 clones; about 90% of them were counted only once. The top ten clonotypes cover around 4.5% of the sample. Sample: peripheral blood. These receptors came from a woman aged 45-65 years with acute or convalescent COVID-19.

The CDR3 nucleotides read TGTGCCAGCAGTCCCCTTAAGACAGGGAATAATGAAAAACTGTTTTTT. It is translated as CASSPLKTGNNEKLFF. J is TRBJ1-4 and V is TRBV28; TRBD1 matches 7 bases. The trim removed 5 bases at V and 4 bases at J, leaving 10 bases unmatched. This CDR3 spans 16 amino acids. Looked up from germline, CDR1 is MDHEN and CDR2 is SYDVKM.

J is TRBJ1-5 and V is TRBV12-3 or TRBV12-4; maybe TRBD1 (5 bases). The V gene lost 6 bases and the J gene lost 4 bases, with 10 bases spanning the gap. The CDR3 is 13 residues long. CDR3 sequence: CASRGRDNQPQHF. The CDR3 nucleotides are TGTGCCAGCAGGGGGCGGGATAATCAGCCCCAGCATTTT.

This clone was picked up one time. V and J are TRBV7-2 and TRBJ2-7; 8 bases match TRBD1. The CDR3 has 14 amino acids. Germline lookup yields CDR1 SGHTA and CDR2 FQGNSA. The ends lost 1 base at V and 2 bases at J; junction bases unmatched: 1. The CDR3 region is CASSLGTGPYEQYF. Written as DNA, the CDR3 is TGTGCCAGCAGCTTAGGGACAGGGCCCTACGAGCAGTACTTC.

CDR3 coding DNA: TGTGCCAGCAGCCGACGGGACAGTAATTCACCCCTCCACTTT. It yields the protein CASSRRDSNSPLHF. The V gene is TRBV28, the J gene TRBJ1-6; TRBD1 matches 7 bases. The CDR3 loop spans 14 amino acids. J gave up 6 bases and V 6 bases, and 5 bases lay outside the gene matches. The germline V gene encodes CDR1 MDHEN and CDR2 SYDVKM.

This clone was seen a handful of times. This chain uses TRBV2 with TRBJ2-1, with D maybe TRBD2 (6 bases). The CDR3 contains 13 residues. Germline loops: CDR1 SNHLY, CDR2 FYNNEI. With 8 bases removed from V and 10 bases from J, the gap between germline ends came to 18 bases. The CDR3 region has the DNA TGTGCCAGCGGTGTAGTTACTAGCAACGAGCAGTTCTTC. Encoded protein: CASGVVTSNEQFF.

The rearrangement uses TRBV18 and TRBJ1-4, with D possibly TRBD1 on 5 matching bases. CDR3 size: 15 residues. With 0 bases removed from V and 10 bases from J, the gap between germline ends came to 15 bases. Germline assignment: CDR1 KGHSH and CDR2 LQKENI. The CDR3 sequence is CASSPPGNTQGKLFF. As DNA, the CDR3 is TGTGCCAGCTCACCACCGGGTAACACGCAGGGAAAACTGTTTTTT.

The chain carries TRBV6-1 and TRBJ1-6; D unclear. The CDR3 sequence is 14 residues long. V was shortened by 3 bases and J by 7 bases, with 10 bases between the two germline ends. CDR1 and CDR2 from the germline V gene are MNHNS and SASEGT. The CDR3 is CASSDSVHNSPLHF. The CDR3 DNA reads TGTGCCAGCAGTGATTCGGTTCACAATTCACCCCTCCACTTT.

The chain uses TRBV7-9 and TRBJ1-1; D might be TRBD1 (6 bases). This CDR3 region has 16 residues. Germline V gene data show CDR1 as SEHNR and CDR2 as FQNEAQ (reference sequence). V was clipped by 4 bases and J by 0 bases, with 15 bases between them. The CDR3, as DNA: TGTGCCAGCAGCTCGACCCTTGGACAGCTGAACACTGAAGCTTTCTTT. Amino acids: CASSSTLGQLNTEAFF.

This rearrangement joins TRBV28 to TRBJ2-2; no definite D call. Trimming removed 10 bases from V and 4 bases from J, with 7 bases in between. The CDR3 contains 11 residues. The germline CDR1 and CDR2 sequences are MDHEN and SYDVKM. In nucleotides, the CDR3 is TGTGCCATCCCGTCCACCGGGGAGCTGTTTTTT. This translates into CAIPSTGELFF.

This sequence joins TRBV4-3 and TRBJ1-1, with no clear D. V was clipped by 1 base and J by 0 bases, with 6 bases between them. In germline, CDR1 is LGHNA, CDR2 YSLEER. The CDR3 loop spans 14 amino acids. The CDR3 DNA reads as TGCGCCAGCAGCCAAGGGAGTATGAACACTGAAGCTTTCTTT. Translated, it gives CASSQGSMNTEAFF.

V is TRBV28 and J is TRBJ2-1; 7 bases match TRBD2. Trimming removed 6 bases from V and 9 bases from J; junction bases left unmatched: 5. This CDR3 region has 12 residues. Germline loops: CDR1 MDHEN, CDR2 SYDVKM. For the CDR3, the DNA is TGTGCCAGCAGCTTGGGGGGGTTTGAGCAGTTCTTC. The encoded protein is CASSLGGFEQFF.

The rearrangement links TRBV28 to TRBJ2-1; D possibly corresponds to TRBD2 (5 bases). Germline loops: CDR1 MDHEN, CDR2 SYDVKM. Trimming cost V 5 bases and J 0 bases, with 11 bases left between them. The CDR3 has 15 residues. This CDR3 reads CASSLQRTSYNEQFF. In DNA form, the CDR3 reads TGTGCCAGCAGTCTCCAGCGGACCTCCTACAATGAGCAGTTCTTC.

The chain has TRBV5-1 and TRBJ2-1; TRBD1 aligns across 9 bases. Unmatched junction bases numbered 8, after V lost 0 bases and J lost 7 bases. CDR1 is SGHRS and CDR2 is YFSETQ in the germline V gene. The CDR3 consists of 16 residues. CDR3 in DNA: TGCGCCAGCAGCTTGGGCCCGGGACAGGGTAAGAATGAGCAGTTCTTC. Translated: CASSLGPGQGKNEQFF.

The chain joins TRBV30 to TRBJ2-2, with a tentative D call TRBD2 (6 bases). The CDR3 has 13 amino acids. Germline V gives CDR1 GTSNPN, CDR2 SVGIG (reference sequence). V lost 6 bases and J 1 base, leaving 9 bases between the germline ends. CDR3 amino acids: CACTEGNTGELFF. CDR3 coding DNA: TGTGCCTGTACGGAGGGGAACACCGGGGAGCTGTTTTTT.

CDR3 protein: CASRAGIPGGYTF. The CDR3 region has the DNA TGTGCCAGCAGGGCGGGGATCCCTGGGGGCTACACCTTC. J is TRBJ1-2 and V is TRBV12-3 or TRBV12-4, with unresolved D. CDR3 length: 13 amino acids. V lost 6 bases to trimming and J lost 8 bases, with 16 bases between them.

The V call is TRBV10-2, the J call TRBJ2-5; 10 bases map to TRBD2. The V segment lost 4 bases and the J segment 5 bases; nucleotides outside the gene matches: 7. Per the germline V gene, CDR1 is WSHSY and CDR2 is SAAADI. The CDR3 runs 15 residues. The CDR3 spells CASSVSGRAGETQYF. As DNA, the CDR3 is TGCGCCAGCAGTGTAAGCGGGAGGGCTGGGGAGACCCAGTACTTC.

The rearrangement uses TRBV6-5 and TRBJ1-5; 9 bases align to TRBD1. The V and J ends lost 6 bases and 7 bases, in that order; junction bases with no gene match: 7. The CDR3 is made up of 14 amino acids. Germline V gives CDR1 MNHEY, CDR2 SVGAGI. The CDR3 nucleotides read TGTGCCAGCAGCTTGACAGGGGGTAGGCAGCCCCAGCATTTT. It codes for CASSLTGGRQPQHF.

This clone was seen once. The J gene is TRBJ2-3, the V gene TRBV4-1; 7 bases are shared with TRBD2. Germline V gives CDR1 MGHRA, CDR2 YSYEKL. The CDR3 totals 14 residues. After removal of 4 bases from V and 4 bases from J, the junction contained 5 bases not matched to a gene. CDR3 region: CASSPGGSADTQYF. In DNA, the CDR3 is TGCGCCAGCAGCCCCGGCGGGAGTGCAGATACGCAGTATTTT.

This clone was seen a handful of times. V is TRBV21-1 and J is TRBJ2-1; TRBD2 reflects the table's D call only, with no check against the DNA. TRBV21-1 is reported as a pseudogene. This CDR3 region has 8 residues. The CDR3 is CARNEQFF. In DNA, the CDR3 is TGTGCCCGCAATGAGCAGTTCTTC.

This sequence joins TRBV5-1 and TRBJ2-3; tentative D call: TRBD1 (6 bases). Germline V CDR1 and CDR2: SGHRS, YFSETQ. The CDR3 is 16 amino acids. The V end lost 4 bases, the J end lost 0 bases, and 15 bases lay between the germline ends. DNA for the CDR3: TGCGCCAGCAGCCACCGGACAGAGACCAGCACAGATACGCAGTATTTT. Its protein product is CASSHRTETSTDTQYF.

DNA for the CDR3: TGTGCCAGCAGTTACACACGAAACACTGAAGCTTTCTTT. Translation: CASSYTRNTEAFF. V is TRBV6-5 and J is TRBJ1-1; D remains ambiguous. The CDR3 totals 13 residues. Germline V gives CDR1 MNHEY, CDR2 SVGAGI. The ends were cut back, 2 bases at V and 2 bases at J, with 6 bases in the middle.

As DNA, the CDR3 is TGTGCCAGCAGTTACCTTCGGCCTGGAGGACGCTATGGCTACACCTTC. Its protein is CASSYLRPGGRYGYTF. V usage is TRBV28 and J usage is TRBJ1-2; D is uncertain. CDR3 length: 16 amino acids. The V gene's germline CDR1 is MDHEN and CDR2 SYDVKM. V was shortened by 4 bases and J by 4 bases, with 19 bases between the two germline ends.

This chain connects TRBV5-4 to TRBJ1-3; 8 bases are a match to TRBD1. The CDR3 loop spans 15 amino acids. V lost 4 bases to trimming and J lost 0 bases; unmatched junction nucleotides: 3. In germline, CDR1 is SGHNT, CDR2 YYREEE (reference sequence). CDR3 protein: CASSITGGSGNTIYF. The CDR3 DNA reads TGTGCCAGCAGCATAACAGGGGGCTCTGGAAACACCATATATTTT.

The chain has TRBV15 and TRBJ2-1, with a tentative D call TRBD2 (6 bases). The CDR3 has 14 residues. CDR1 is LNHNV, CDR2 YYDKDF, per germline (reference sequence). The ends were cut back, 0 bases at V and 5 bases at J, with 8 bases in the middle. The CDR3 bases are TGTGCCACCAGCAGAGAGAGACTAGACAATGAGCAGTTCTTC. Translated, it gives CATSRERLDNEQFF.

The CDR3 is CASSQTVGETQYF. DNA of the CDR3: TGTGCCAGCAGCCAGACAGTTGGAGAGACCCAGTACTTC. The chain recombines TRBV14 with TRBJ2-5, with D tentatively TRBD1 (5 bases). The germline V and J ends were trimmed by 3 bases and 4 bases, with 9 bases remaining between them. This CDR3 has 13 amino acids. Germline CDR1 SGHDN, CDR2 FVKESK.

The J gene is TRBJ1-3, the V gene TRBV19; 9 nucleotides agree with TRBD1. Germline-derived CDR1 and CDR2 are LNHDA and SQIVND (reference sequence). The junction had 6 bases not matched to a gene; V was cut back by 7 bases and J by 2 bases. This CDR3 comprises 15 residues. The CDR3 DNA is TGTGCCAGTACCCGGACAGGGGAGGCTGGAAACACCATATATTTT. Translating it yields CASTRTGEAGNTIYF.